This passage covers 2 T cell receptor beta chains from one sample sequenced in a study of vaccination effects on CD4 cells after COVID-19. The antigens these receptors bind are not known. Subsequent to ten to eleven days of culture, CD4+ T cells were isolated. Data came from immunoSEQ multiplex PCR; TCRdb stores just in-frame clones and leaves some out. The table shows about 72,000 clones, with approximately 80% occurring only once. The sample consisted of CD4+ T cells from PBMCs cultured without peptide, taken before COVID-19 vaccination. All receptors derive from a human donor who received a COVID-19 vaccine.

The rearrangement joins TRBV2 to TRBJ2-2; D remains ambiguous. Germline assignment: CDR1 SNHLY and CDR2 FYNNEI. Trimming shortened V by 4 bases and J by 3 bases, and 9 bases separated the two germline ends. This CDR3 spans 14 amino acids. CDR3 residues: CASSVTSDTGELFF. The CDR3 DNA reads as TGTGCCAGCAGTGTAACGTCGGACACCGGGGAGCTGTTTTTT.

The V and J genes are TRBV6-1 and TRBJ2-5; the match to TRBD1 covers 8 bases. V lost 3 bases, J lost 6 bases, and 6 bases stayed unmatched. CDR1 is MNHNS and CDR2 is SASEGT in the germline V gene. The CDR3 runs 14 residues. DNA of the CDR3: TGTGCCAGCAGTGAGAGGACAGGGTTCAAGACCCAGTACTTC. Amino acids: CASSERTGFKTQYF.